These 9 T cell receptor beta chains originate from one sample sequenced in a study of blood T cell repertoires in COVID-19. The assay was immunoSEQ multiplex PCR, and TCRdb's table has in-frame clones only and misses some. The table lists about 75,000 clones, approximately 87% of them singletons. The specimen sequenced was peripheral blood. The source is a human donor in a cohort sampled during active COVID-19.

This chain uses TRBV6-2 or TRBV6-3 with TRBJ2-3; tentative D call: TRBD2 (5 bases). Germline lookup yields CDR1 MNHEY and CDR2 SVGEGT. V lost 6 bases, J lost 1 base, and 23 bases lay in between. This CDR3 contains 18 residues. CDR3 nucleotides: TGTGCCAGCAGCGCCGAGGCTAGCCTCTTATCCCGCACAGATACGCAGTATTTT. Protein: CASSAEASLLSRTDTQYF.

This clone came up once. The V call is TRBV7-9, the J call TRBJ2-3, with a tentative D call TRBD1 (5 bases). Trimming shortened V by 5 bases and J by 7 bases, and 19 bases separated the two germline ends. The CDR3 has 15 residues. The V gene's germline CDR1 is SEHNR and CDR2 FQNEAQ (reference sequence). The CDR3 DNA follows: TGTGCCAGCAGCCAGGAAGGGTCCAGGGCGAATACGCAGTATTTT. This gives the protein CASSQEGSRANTQYF.

This chain links TRBV19 with TRBJ2-1, with 11 bases lining up with TRBD2. There are 15 residues in the CDR3. Trimming at V came to 2 bases and at J to 9 bases, leaving 6 bases not matched to a gene. Per germline, CDR1 LNHDA and CDR2 SQIVND (reference sequence). The CDR3 coding sequence is TGTGCCAGTAGTATAACACTAGCGGGAGTCACTGAGCAGTTCTTC. This sequence encodes CASSITLAGVTEQFF.

This chain's CDR3 is CASSLRSRHSGNTIYF. DNA of the CDR3: TGTGCCAGCAGCTTAAGATCGCGTCACTCTGGAAACACCATATATTTT. V gene TRBV7-9 combines with J gene TRBJ1-3, with D uncertain. CDR1 SEHNR and CDR2 FQNEAQ come from the germline V gene (reference sequence). Trimming pared 2 bases from V and 0 bases from J, leaving 11 bases between. This CDR3 spans 16 amino acids.

This chain links TRBV5-5 with TRBJ2-3, with D possibly TRBD1 on 6 matching bases. CDR3 length: 15 amino acids. Trimming cost V 5 bases and J 6 bases, with 19 bases left between them. Germline CDR1 is SGHKS and CDR2 is YYEKEE (reference sequence). The CDR3 DNA is TGTGCCAGCAGACCTAGACAGGAAGTATCGGATACGCAGTATTTT. It translates to CASRPRQEVSDTQYF.

V is TRBV7-2 and J is TRBJ1-1; D unclear. The CDR3 loop spans 17 amino acids. Germline CDR1 and CDR2: SGHTA and FQGNSA. V was cut by 1 base and J by 5 bases, with 20 bases left in between. CDR3 amino acids: CASSLGRVVGGRTEAFF. The CDR3 coding sequence is TGTGCCAGCAGCTTAGGCCGAGTTGTGGGAGGGAGGACTGAAGCTTTCTTT.

The chain uses TRBV7-8 and TRBJ2-7, with 9 bases lining up with TRBD2. Germline V gene lookup returns CDR1 SGHVS and CDR2 FQNEAQ. The V segment lost 7 bases and the J segment 5 bases; nucleotides outside the gene matches: 9. CDR3 length: 14 amino acids. The CDR3 DNA follows: TGTGCCAGCATCCTTAGCGGGAGAGCCGACGAGCAGTACTTC. Translated: CASILSGRADEQYF.

This sequence joins TRBV5-1 and TRBJ2-5; 11 bases line up with TRBD2. V gave up 5 bases and J gave up 0 bases; unmatched junction bases: 6. Germline CDR1 is SGHRS and CDR2 is YFSETQ. This CDR3 spans 16 amino acids. CDR3 sequence reads: CASSSQLAGDQETQYF. The CDR3, as DNA: TGCGCCAGCAGTTCTCAACTAGCGGGGGACCAAGAGACCCAGTACTTC.

The rearrangement uses TRBV11-2 and TRBJ1-2; 9 nucleotides agree with TRBD1. V lost 4 bases and J lost 4; bases outside the gene matches: 13. CDR1 and CDR2 (germline): SGHAT, FQNNGV. The CDR3 is 17 amino acids. CDR3 nucleotides: TGTGCCAGCAGCTCCAATATCCCGGGACAGGGAACCTATGGCTACACCTTC. Its protein is CASSSNIPGQGTYGYTF. The full variable domain, completed using reference TRBV11-2 and TRBJ1-2, is EAGVAQSPRYKIIEKRQSVAFWCNPISGHATLYWYQQILGQGPKLLIQFQNNGVVDDSQLPKDRFSAERLKGVDSTLKIQPAKLEDSAVYLCASSSNIPGQGTYGYTFGSGTRLTVV.